The 26 T cell receptor beta chains listed next were all sequenced from one sample in a study of blood T cell repertoires in COVID-19. Sequencing used immunoSEQ multiplex PCR; TCRdb keeps in-frame clones, though not all of them. The sample includes over 250,000 clones, approximately 88% seen only once; the top ten take 10%. Sequencing was carried out using peripheral blood. The receptors originated from a woman in her 70s with COVID-19, enrolled during active disease.

The genes are TRBV19 and TRBJ2-1; 8 bases are shared with TRBD1. The CDR3 spans 15 residues. Germline V CDR1 and CDR2: LNHDA, SQIVND (reference sequence). V lost 10 bases and J lost 1; bases outside the gene matches: 9. The CDR3 sequence: CAIGGTGVSYNEQFF. For the CDR3, the DNA is TGTGCCATAGGCGGGACAGGAGTTTCCTACAATGAGCAGTTCTTC.

The J gene is TRBJ2-7, the V gene TRBV5-1; D may be TRBD1 (6 bases). This CDR3 region has 14 residues. Trimming left V 5 bases short and J 4 bases short, with 16 bases between. Germline-derived CDR1 and CDR2 are SGHRS and YFSETQ. CDR3: CASRRPGQGYEQYF. Written as DNA, the CDR3 is TGCGCCAGCAGGCGCCCGGGACAAGGGTACGAGCAGTACTTC.

This clone has just a few counts. J is TRBJ2-7 and V is TRBV5-1, with TRBD2 identical over 13 bases. Per germline, CDR1 SGHRS and CDR2 YFSETQ. This CDR3 comprises 14 residues. The junction had 2 bases not matched to a gene; V was cut back by 4 bases and J by 4 bases. CDR3 region: CASSATSGRYEQYF. The DNA of the CDR3 is TGCGCCAGCAGCGCGACTAGCGGGAGGTACGAGCAGTACTTC.

The chain uses TRBV7-3 and TRBJ2-5; TRBD2 aligns across 9 bases. V lost 5 bases and J lost 0; bases outside the gene matches: 10. The length of the CDR3 is 17 residues. Germline assignment: CDR1 SGHTA and CDR2 FQGTGA. The CDR3 sequence: CASSRLPASGNQETQYF. In DNA, the CDR3 is TGTGCCAGCAGCAGACTACCCGCTAGCGGGAACCAAGAGACCCAGTACTTC.

The rearrangement uses TRBV24-1 and TRBJ1-1; D gene unclear. CDR1 and CDR2 from the germline V gene are KGHDR and SFDVKD. V was clipped by 4 bases and J by 2 bases, with 4 bases between them. The CDR3 length is 12 residues. CDR3 nucleotides: TGTGCCACCAGTGACCCTAACACTGAAGCTTTCTTT. This sequence encodes CATSDPNTEAFF.

In DNA, the CDR3 is TGTGCCATCACGAACCCGGGGTCTCTATACAATGAGCAGTTCTTC. This codes for CAITNPGSLYNEQFF. The chain employs TRBV10-3 and TRBJ2-1, with D possibly being TRBD2 (5 bases). CDR3 size: 15 residues. Germline V gives CDR1 ENHRY, CDR2 SYGVKD. V dropped 7 bases and J dropped 4 bases, with 17 bases sitting between them.

The chain is built from TRBV29-1 and TRBJ2-7; 15 bases align to TRBD2. Germline CDR1 is SQVTM and CDR2 is ANQGSEA. Trimming at V came to 4 bases and at J to 4 bases, leaving 5 bases not matched to a gene. The CDR3 length is 15 residues. The CDR3 DNA reads as TGCAGCGTTGCCGGACTAGCGGGAGGGGGATACGAGCAGTACTTC. Protein product: CSVAGLAGGGYEQYF.

This sequence joins TRBV7-9 and TRBJ2-2; D is possibly TRBD1 (6 bases). The germline CDR1 and CDR2 sequences are SEHNR and FQNEAQ (reference sequence). The CDR3 has 17 amino acids. The germline V and J ends were trimmed by 4 bases and 1 base, with 16 bases remaining between them. The CDR3 DNA sequence: TGTGCCAGCAGCTGGGACATAGGATACCAGAACACCGGGGAGCTGTTTTTT. As protein: CASSWDIGYQNTGELFF.

This clone showed up just a few times. CDR3 sequence reads: CSVAHQGHAFF. In DNA form, the CDR3 reads TGCAGCGTCGCCCATCAGGGGCACGCTTTCTTT. V and J are TRBV29-1 and TRBJ1-1; D might be TRBD1 (6 bases). This CDR3 is built from 11 residues. Germline values: CDR1 SQVTM, CDR2 ANQGSEA. V gave up 6 bases and J gave up 11 bases, with 16 bases separating them.

This clone showed up just once. CDR3 amino acids: CASSLVGGPANYGYTF. CDR3 DNA: TGTGCCAGCAGCTTAGTAGGAGGGCCCGCTAACTATGGCTACACCTTC. The chain couples TRBV7-9 to TRBJ1-2; D gene ambiguous. Deletions cut 1 base from V and 0 bases from J, with 12 bases between. Germline V gene lookup returns CDR1 SEHNR and CDR2 FQNEAQ (reference sequence). The CDR3 runs 16 residues. The entire variable domain, with the rest obtained from reference TRBV7-9 and TRBJ1-2, is as follows: DTGVSQNPRHKITKRGQNVTFRCDPISEHNRLYWYRQTLGQGPEFLTYFQNEAQLEKSRLLSDRFSAERPKGSFSTLEIQRTEQGDSAMYLCASSLVGGPANYGYTFGSGTRLTVV.

The CDR3 reads CASSPSRVSSYEQYF. The CDR3 nucleotides read TGTGCCAGCTCACCATCGCGGGTGAGCTCCTACGAGCAGTACTTC. The chain links TRBV18 to TRBJ2-7, with D perhaps matching TRBD2 (5 bases). Germline V CDR1 and CDR2: KGHSH, LQKENI. The CDR3 runs 15 residues. Trimming took off 2 bases at V and 0 bases at J, with 11 bases between the two ends.

This sequence joins TRBV19 and TRBJ2-3; a weak D match, TRBD2 (6 bases). V lost 6 bases, J lost 4 bases, and 17 bases lay in between. From germline, CDR1 is LNHDA and CDR2 SQIVND (reference sequence). The CDR3 spans 15 residues. DNA for the CDR3: TGTGCCAGTAGGTCCTGGGGGGAAAAAGCAGATACGCAGTATTTT. Its translation is CASRSWGEKADTQYF.

This clone was seen many times. The rearrangement links TRBV27 to TRBJ1-5; D perhaps matches TRBD1 (5 bases). Germline V gene lookup returns CDR1 MNHEY and CDR2 SMNVEV (reference sequence). The V end was cut by 6 bases, the J end by 6 bases, with 18 bases between. The CDR3 consists of 15 residues. The CDR3 sequence is CASREGRGTTQPQHF. As DNA, the CDR3 is TGTGCCAGCAGAGAAGGGAGGGGCACAACTCAGCCCCAGCATTTT.

This chain joins TRBV20-1 and TRBJ2-7; D call uncertain. This CDR3 is 11 amino acids long. V lost 2 bases and J 3 bases, leaving 5 bases between the germline ends. Germline CDR1 is DFQATT and CDR2 is SNEGSKA (reference sequence). CDR3 DNA sequence: TGCAGTGCTAGACCAGACTACGAGCAGTACTTC. Translated, it gives CSARPDYEQYF.

This chain joins TRBV7-3 and TRBJ2-5; D is perhaps TRBD2 (6 bases). V shed 5 bases and J shed 5 bases, with 12 bases lying between them. Germline CDR1 SGHTA, CDR2 FQGTGA. CDR3 size: 13 residues. The CDR3 protein is CASSLRGGETQYF. The CDR3 DNA reads TGTGCCAGCAGCCTCCGTGGAGGGGAGACCCAGTACTTC.

V usage is TRBV9 and J usage is TRBJ1-2; D is ambiguous. V gave up 4 bases and J gave up 0 bases, with 13 bases separating them. Germline lookup yields CDR1 SGDLS and CDR2 YYNGEE. The CDR3 length is 15 residues. CDR3 sequence reads: CASSRELSANYGYTF. In DNA, the CDR3 is TGTGCCAGCAGCCGAGAGCTGTCCGCTAACTATGGCTACACCTTC.

This chain connects TRBV4-2 to TRBJ2-1; 10 nucleotides align to TRBD2. J gave up 0 bases and V 5 bases, and 13 bases lay outside the gene matches. CDR1 LGHNA and CDR2 YNFKEQ come from the germline V gene. The CDR3 is made up of 19 amino acids. CDR3: CASSFHRTSGPSSYNEQFF. In DNA form, the CDR3 reads TGTGCCAGCAGCTTCCATCGGACTAGCGGACCGTCCTCCTACAATGAGCAGTTCTTC.

The chain uses TRBV6-6 and TRBJ2-1; 9 nucleotides line up with TRBD2. The CDR3 totals 15 residues. Germline CDR1 is MNHNY and CDR2 is SVGAGI (reference sequence). J gave up 5 bases and V 4 bases, and 6 bases lay outside the gene matches. The CDR3 nucleotides are TGTGCCAGCAGTTTGTCGCTAGCGGGACACAATGAGCAGTTCTTC. Encoded protein: CASSLSLAGHNEQFF.

This clone was observed a single time. V gene TRBV5-5 combines with J gene TRBJ2-1; tentative D call: TRBD2 (6 bases). V shed 1 base and J shed 5 bases, with 25 bases lying between them. Germline V lookup: CDR1 SGHKS, CDR2 YYEKEE (reference sequence). This CDR3 has 19 amino acids. The CDR3 sequence is CASSLSYYVTSGPNNEQFF. The CDR3 DNA follows: TGTGCCAGCAGCTTGAGTTATTACGTTACGAGCGGGCCAAACAATGAGCAGTTCTTC.

This sequence joins TRBV6-5 and TRBJ1-2, with 8 bases aligning to TRBD1. Germline CDR1 is MNHEY and CDR2 is SVGAGI. With 6 bases clipped from V and 6 bases from J, the junction kept 6 bases outside the gene matches. CDR3 length: 13 residues. The chain's CDR3 is CASRLDRAHGYTF. The CDR3 nucleotides read TGTGCCAGCAGGCTGGACAGGGCCCATGGCTACACCTTC.

The chain is built from TRBV24-1 and TRBJ2-7; D is uncertain. Trimming took off 4 bases at V and 3 bases at J, with 12 bases between the two ends. The CDR3 has 14 amino acids. Germline V gene lookup returns CDR1 KGHDR and CDR2 SFDVKD. CDR3 nucleotides: TGTGCCACCAGTGAGACCGGGTCCCACTACGAGCAGTACTTC. This encodes CATSETGSHYEQYF.

The J gene is TRBJ1-2, the V gene TRBV2; TRBD1 aligns across 10 bases. With 1 base clipped from V and 5 bases from J, the junction kept 4 bases outside the gene matches. CDR3 length: 15 residues. CDR1 and CDR2 from the germline V gene are SNHLY and FYNNEI. CDR3 sequence (DNA): TGTGCCAGCAGTGAAGGGGACAGGGGCCCATATGGCTACACCTTC. Translated: CASSEGDRGPYGYTF.

The V call is TRBV19, the J call TRBJ2-5; a weak D match, TRBD2 (5 bases). The CDR3 has 14 residues. Trimming took off 6 bases at V and 1 base at J, with 12 bases between the two ends. Looked up from germline, CDR1 is LNHDA and CDR2 is SQIVND (reference sequence). CDR3 sequence: CASSIREFQETQYF. The CDR3 DNA reads TGTGCCAGTAGCATCCGGGAATTCCAAGAGACCCAGTACTTC.

The chain employs TRBV28 and TRBJ2-7; 9 nucleotides match TRBD1. Unmatched junction bases numbered 5, after V lost 3 bases and J lost 2 bases. CDR3 length equals 15 residues. Germline assignment: CDR1 MDHEN and CDR2 SYDVKM. Here the CDR3 DNA reads TGTGCCAGCAGTTTTGTACAGGGGGCAACCTACGAGCAGTACTTC. Amino acids: CASSFVQGATYEQYF.

The chain couples TRBV16 to TRBJ2-7, with D possibly matching TRBD2 (5 bases). The V end was cut by 0 bases, the J end by 4 bases, with 7 bases between. This CDR3 is built from 13 residues. CDR1 is KGHSY, CDR2 FQNENV, per germline. CDR3 region: CASSQSDSYEQYF. CDR3 DNA sequence: TGTGCCAGCAGCCAATCGGACTCTTACGAGCAGTACTTC. Together with reference TRBV16 and TRBJ2-7, the CDR3 gives the full variable domain: GEEVAQTPKHLVRGEGQKAKLYCAPIKGHSYVFWYQQVLKNEFKFLISFQNENVFDETGMPKERFSAKCLPNSPCSLEIQATKLEDSAVYFCASSQSDSYEQYFGPGTRLTVT.

The gene calls are TRBV19 and TRBJ1-5; 8 bases are shared with TRBD1. The CDR3 runs 15 residues. Germline CDR1 LNHDA, CDR2 SQIVND (reference sequence). The junction had 6 bases not matched to a gene; V was cut back by 5 bases and J by 3 bases. The CDR3 DNA reads as TGTGCCAGTAGTCCCCGACAGGGGAACAATCAGCCCCAGCATTTT. Translation gives CASSPRQGNNQPQHF. The full variable domain, with the rest looked up from reference TRBV19 and TRBJ1-5, is DGGITQSPKYLFRKEGQNVTLSCEQNLNHDAMYWYRQDPGQGLRLIYYSQIVNDFQKGDIAEGYSVSREKKESFPLTVTSAQKNPTAFYLCASSPRQGNNQPQHFGDGTRLSIL.